The rows below give T cell receptor beta chains drawn from one sample of a study of OX40 agonist ivuxolimab in advanced cancers. The assay was immunoSEQ multiplex PCR, and TCRdb's table has in-frame clones only and misses some. Here the sample spans some 100,000 clones, 90% to 95% being singletons. The material sequenced was CD4+ or CD8+ T cells sorted from blood, taken in a trial of the OX40 agonist ivuxolimab. These receptors originate from an adult with an advanced solid tumor such as melanoma, head and neck, liver or kidney cancer. The CDR3 runs from the conserved cysteine through the conserved F or W. A D gene is named only where the DNA matches it firmly. Clone size is not always given. Where it is, it says once, few, many or a class for expanded clones.

d_gene,j_gene,v_gene,abundance,CDR3nt,CDR3aa
TRBD1,TRBJ1-5,TRBV28,NA,TGTGCCAGCAGTTTGACAGGGGGCAATCAGCCCCAGCATTTT,CASSLTGGNQPQHF
TRBD2,TRBJ2-5,TRBV15,NA,TGTGCCACCAGCAGAGATTTAGCGGGAGCCCTTCGAGAGACCCAGTACTTC,CATSRDLAGALRETQYF
NA,TRBJ1-3,TRBV2,NA,TGTGCCAGCAGTCCGGGACCGACCCTCTCTGGAAACACCATATATTTT,CASSPGPTLSGNTIYF
TRBD1,TRBJ1-3,TRBV27,NA,TGTGCCAGCAGTACAGGGGCATCTGGAAACACCATATATTTT,CASSTGASGNTIYF
TRBD1,TRBJ2-2,TRBV5-6,NA,TGTGCCAGCAGCTTGTGGCAGGGGGCGGGGAACACCGGGGAGCTGTTTTTT,CASSLWQGAGNTGELFF
TRBD1,TRBJ2-2,TRBV4-1,NA,TGCGCCAGCAGCCATCTGGGACAGGGATCCGGGGAGCTGTTTTTT,CASSHLGQGSGELFF
TRBD1,TRBJ1-1,TRBV27,few,TGTGCCAGCTGGGGACAGGGCGCTGAAGCTTTCTTT,CASWGQGAEAFF
TRBD2,TRBJ2-1,TRBV2,once,TGTGCCAGCAGGAAGGGCCCAGGACTAGCACTCAATGAGCAGTTCTTC,CASRKGPGLALNEQFF
NA,TRBJ2-7,TRBV7-9,NA,TGTGCCAGCAGCTTAGTGGGAGACTACGAGCAGTACTTC,CASSLVGDYEQYF
NA,TRBJ1-5,TRBV27,NA,TGTGCCAGCAGTTTTTATGGGGCCAGCAATCAGCCCCAGCATTTT,CASSFYGASNQPQHF
NA,TRBJ2-1,TRBV9,NA,TGTGCCAGCAGCGGGGGGGCTCAAGTATATGAGCAGTTCTTC,CASSGGAQVYEQFF
TRBD2,TRBJ2-1,TRBV5-6,NA,TGTGCCAGCAGCCCGCAGCTAGTTAGCGGGAGGGTCGTAAGGGATGAGCAGTTCTTC,CASSPQLVSGRVVRDEQFF
NA,TRBJ1-1,TRBV5-1,NA,TGCGCCAGCAGCTTGCGGTCAGGGAACACTGAAGCTTTCTTT,CASSLRSGNTEAFF
NA,TRBJ1-3,TRBV5-5,NA,TGTGCCAGCAGCTTGCACGCAGGTTCAAACACCATATATTTT,CASSLHAGSNTIYF
NA,TRBJ2-2,TRBV6-5,NA,TGTGCCAGCACCGCGGGACAGACAACCGGGGAGCTGTTTTTT,CASTAGQTTGELFF
NA,TRBJ1-2,TRBV5-4,NA,TGTGCCAGCAGCTTGGGGGGGTCGGGCTACACCTTC,CASSLGGSGYTF
TRBD1,TRBJ1-5,TRBV6-6,NA,TGTGCCAGCCGGGACAGTTCAATGGAGCCCCAGCATTTT,CASRDSSMEPQHF
TRBD1,TRBJ1-1,TRBV7-2,NA,TGTGCCAGCAGCCCGGCGGACAGGGCGGCAGGATTGAACACTGAAGCTTTCTTT,CASSPADRAAGLNTEAFF
NA,TRBJ2-7,TRBV6-5,NA,TGTGCCAGCAGAGCTGCCCCTGAATACGAGCAGTACTTC,CASRAAPEYEQYF
TRBD2,TRBJ2-7,TRBV7-2,NA,TGTGCCAGCAGCTTAGAGGGACTAGCCTACGAGCAGTACTTC,CASSLEGLAYEQYF
NA,TRBJ1-2,TRBV23-1,NA,TGCGCCAGCAGTCAATCGGACACTGGCTACACCTTC,CASSQSDTGYTF
TRBD1,TRBJ1-1,TRBV6-5,once,TGTGCCAGCAGTTACTATCCCCAGGGGGGGACTGAAGCTTTCTTT,CASSYYPQGGTEAFF
TRBD1,TRBJ1-2,TRBV4-3,NA,TGCGCCAGCAGCCAAGAGGCTCTACAGGGGGGGAACTATGGCTACACCTTC,CASSQEALQGGNYGYTF
TRBD1,TRBJ1-1,TRBV19,NA,TGTGCCAGTAGTATCGACAGGGGAAACACTGAAGCTTTCTTT,CASSIDRGNTEAFF
TRBD1,TRBJ2-7,TRBV5-1,NA,TGCGCCAGCAGCTTTGGGACAGGGGCCTACGAGCAGTACTTC,CASSFGTGAYEQYF
TRBD2,TRBJ2-2,TRBV4-3,NA,TGCGCCAGCAGCCAAGATACTAGCGGGGGGGTTACCACCGGGGAGCTGTTTTTT,CASSQDTSGGVTTGELFF
NA,TRBJ1-5,TRBV6-5,NA,TGTGCCAGCAGTACCCGGGGGGGAAATCAGCCCCAGCATTTT,CASSTRGGNQPQHF
TRBD1,TRBJ2-5,TRBV29-1,NA,TGCAGCACCGAGGGGGTGACAGGGGCCAAGGAGACCCAGTACTTC,CSTEGVTGAKETQYF
NA,TRBJ1-1,TRBV15,NA,TGTGCCACCAGCAGAGGACAGATCAGAATGACCCCTGAAGCTTTCTTT,CATSRGQIRMTPEAFF
TRBD2,TRBJ2-1,TRBV27,NA,TGTGCCAGCAGTATTAGCGGGAGGGCTGTATTCGAGCAGTTCTTC,CASSISGRAVFEQFF
NA,TRBJ1-1,TRBV30,NA,TGTGCCTGGAGGGACGGGTACTACACTGAAGCTTTCTTT,CAWRDGYYTEAFF
NA,TRBJ2-3,TRBV6-1,NA,TGTGCCAGCAGTGAAGTGGGAGATTGGTTTGATACGCAGTATTTT,CASSEVGDWFDTQYF
TRBD1,TRBJ1-2,TRBV6-1,NA,TGTGCCAGCATTCCCCCGCGACAGGGGGTCGATGGCTACACCTTC,CASIPPRQGVDGYTF
NA,TRBJ2-7,TRBV13,NA,TGTGCCAGCAGCGCAACTAGGGGCGAGCAGTACTTC,CASSATRGEQYF
NA,TRBJ1-2,TRBV19,NA,TGTGCCAGTAGTTCCGGTACATATGGCTACACCTTC,CASSSGTYGYTF
NA,TRBJ1-6,TRBV25-1,NA,TGTGCCAGCAGTGAAGTACCGGGATCCCTGGGTTCACCCCTCCACTTT,CASSEVPGSLGSPLHF
TRBD1,TRBJ2-7,TRBV5-1,NA,TGCGCCAGCAGCGAAGGACAGGGGTTATACGCCTACGAGCAGTACTTC,CASSEGQGLYAYEQYF
NA,TRBJ1-5,TRBV7-8,NA,TGTGCCAGCAGCGAAGGGGTAGGGCAGCCCCAGCATTTT,CASSEGVGQPQHF
NA,TRBJ1-5,TRBV5-8,NA,TGTGCCAGCAGCCGTAGACGGACGGACCACCGCAATCAGCCCCAGCATTTT,CASSRRRTDHRNQPQHF
NA,TRBJ1-1,TRBV11-2,NA,TGTGCCAGCAGCTTAGGCACTGAAGCTTTCTTT,CASSLGTEAFF
TRBD2,TRBJ2-7,TRBV5-1,NA,TGCGCCAGCATCTTCACACGGACTAGCGCGGAGTACGAGCAGTACTTC,CASIFTRTSAEYEQYF
NA,TRBJ2-7,TRBV4-1,NA,TGCGCCAGCAGCCAAGATCTGAAGGGGAGCTCCTACGAGCAGTACTTC,CASSQDLKGSSYEQYF
TRBD1,TRBJ2-7,TRBV27,NA,TGTGCCAGCTCCCACAGGGGCCCCTACGAGCAGTACTTC,CASSHRGPYEQYF
TRBD2,TRBJ2-1,TRBV9,NA,TGTGCCAGCAGCCAACGGACTAGCGGGGGGCCCGACTCCAATGAGCAGTTCTTC,CASSQRTSGGPDSNEQFF
NA,TRBJ1-5,TRBV6-5,NA,TGTGCCAGCAGTTACTCTAGCAATCAGCCCCAGCATTTT,CASSYSSNQPQHF
TRBD2,TRBJ2-1,TRBV7-2,NA,TGTGCCAGCAGCTTCGGGACTAGCGGGAGAAGAGAGCAGTTCTTC,CASSFGTSGRREQFF